A single sample gave rise to the 23 T cell receptor beta chains below, sequenced in a study of cytomegalovirus exposure and HLA in healthy donors. The repertoire was sequenced with immunoSEQ multiplex PCR; TCRdb's copy has only in-frame clones and lacks some. The sample gives over 200,000 clones, just over 85% of which show up once; around 3% is in the top ten. The specimen sequenced was PBMCs. Receptors were obtained from a woman aged 18-29 years in good health and CMV-seronegative.

The chain recombines TRBV5-5 with TRBJ2-7, with a tentative D call TRBD2 (6 bases). The CDR3 contains 15 residues. Germline V gives CDR1 SGHKS, CDR2 YYEKEE (reference sequence). V lost 3 bases and J 3 bases, leaving 16 bases between the germline ends. This CDR3 is CASSWAPKRVYEQYF. CDR3 bases: TGTGCCAGCAGCTGGGCCCCAAAGCGGGTCTACGAGCAGTACTTC.

The gene calls are TRBV6-5 and TRBJ1-3; D possibly corresponds to TRBD1 (6 bases). This CDR3 is 15 amino acids long. The V gene's germline CDR1 is MNHEY and CDR2 SVGAGI. V gave up 2 bases and J gave up 0 bases, with 8 bases separating them. DNA for the CDR3: TGTGCCAGCAGTTACGACAGGAGCTCTGGAAACACCATATATTTT. Encoded protein: CASSYDRSSGNTIYF.

The rearrangement links TRBV5-1 to TRBJ2-7; 11 nucleotides match TRBD2. Germline values: CDR1 SGHRS, CDR2 YFSETQ. Unmatched junction bases numbered 3, after V lost 4 bases and J lost 0 bases. CDR3 length: 15 residues. The CDR3 DNA reads TGCGCCAGCAGCGTTACTAGCGGGAGCTCCTACGAGCAGTACTTC. It specifies CASSVTSGSSYEQYF.

The gene calls are TRBV5-4 and TRBJ2-5, with TRBD2 identical over 12 bases. The junction had 14 bases not matched to a gene; V was cut back by 4 bases and J by 4 bases. Germline CDR1 is SGHNT and CDR2 is YYREEE (reference sequence). This CDR3 is 18 amino acids long. The CDR3 DNA sequence: TGTGCCAGCAGCGCAGGACTAGCGGGGATGGGGGCCAGAGAGACCCAGTACTTC. It codes for CASSAGLAGMGARETQYF.

The rearrangement joins TRBV7-6 to TRBJ2-2; TRBD2 agrees at 12 bases. Germline V gene lookup returns CDR1 SGHVS and CDR2 FNYEAQ. V was pared by 5 bases and J by 4 bases, with 8 bases of the junction left unmatched. The CDR3 runs to 17 residues. CDR3 coding DNA: TGTGCCAGCAGCGACAAGACTAGCGGGAGCTTCACCGGGGAGCTGTTTTTT. Its translation is CASSDKTSGSFTGELFF.

The chain links TRBV4-2 to TRBJ1-2; D not resolved. The germline V and J ends were trimmed by 0 bases and 8 bases, with 16 bases remaining between them. This CDR3 comprises 15 residues. From germline, CDR1 is LGHNA and CDR2 YNFKEQ. The CDR3 sequence is CASSQEITVWRGYTF. In DNA, the CDR3 is TGTGCCAGCAGCCAAGAAATTACAGTCTGGAGGGGCTACACCTTC.

This clone came up once. V usage is TRBV28 and J usage is TRBJ2-7; D gene unclear. The CDR3 loop spans 15 amino acids. V shed 5 bases and J shed 3 bases, with 17 bases lying between them. CDR1 and CDR2 from the germline V gene are MDHEN and SYDVKM. This CDR3 reads CASSPSRGYYYEQYF. The CDR3 DNA sequence: TGTGCCAGCAGTCCGTCCAGAGGATATTACTACGAGCAGTACTTC. Using reference TRBV28 and TRBJ2-7 for the parts outside the CDR3, the full variable domain is DVKVTQSSRYLVKRTGEKVFLECVQDMDHENMFWYRQDPGLGLRLIYFSYDVKMKEKGDIPEGYSVSREKKERFSLILESASTNQTSMYLCASSPSRGYYYEQYFGPGTRLTVT.

The genes are TRBV7-6 and TRBJ2-2; TRBD1 is a possible D gene (6 bases). There are 16 residues in the CDR3. CDR1 SGHVS and CDR2 FNYEAQ come from the germline V gene. V lost 5 bases, J lost 5 bases, and 18 bases lay in between. CDR3 region: CASSRAAGETTGELFF. CDR3 sequence (DNA): TGTGCCAGCAGCCGCGCAGCAGGGGAGACTACCGGGGAGCTGTTTTTT.

This chain links TRBV28 with TRBJ1-2; D is perhaps TRBD1 (5 bases). Trimming removed 7 bases at V and 5 bases at J, with 11 bases between. Germline V gives CDR1 MDHEN, CDR2 SYDVKM. The CDR3 covers 12 residues. The CDR3 here is CASTPGGYGYTF. The CDR3 DNA sequence: TGTGCCAGCACCCCCGGGGGGTATGGCTACACCTTC.

This clone was seen only a few times. The chain couples TRBV28 to TRBJ2-7, with 7 bases that match TRBD1. The CDR3 loop spans 14 amino acids. Germline values: CDR1 MDHEN, CDR2 SYDVKM. The ends lost 6 bases at V and 0 bases at J; junction bases unmatched: 5. Here the CDR3 reads CASRRQGLSYEQYF. The CDR3 nucleotides are TGTGCCAGCAGAAGACAGGGCCTCTCCTACGAGCAGTACTTC.

This clone came up once. The chain uses TRBV5-1 and TRBJ2-3; perhaps TRBD2 as D (6 bases). The CDR3 length is 16 residues. Deletions cut 5 bases from V and 2 bases from J, with 18 bases between. CDR1 is SGHRS and CDR2 is YFSETQ in the germline V gene. In nucleotides, the CDR3 is TGCGCCAGCAGAATGGGTCACGGACTACTCACAGATACGCAGTATTTT. Translation gives CASRMGHGLLTDTQYF.

Here the CDR3 reads CASRVTRNTEAFF. The CDR3, as DNA: TGTGCCAGCAGGGTTACAAGGAACACTGAAGCTTTCTTT. The chain links TRBV2 to TRBJ1-1; D ambiguous. With 6 bases removed from V and 1 base from J, the gap between germline ends came to 9 bases. The CDR3 length is 13 residues. In germline, CDR1 is SNHLY, CDR2 FYNNEI.

This sequence joins TRBV30 and TRBJ1-3; TRBD1 agrees at 7 bases. After removal of 4 bases from V and 0 bases from J, the junction contained 3 bases not matched to a gene. Germline assignment: CDR1 GTSNPN and CDR2 SVGIG (reference sequence). The CDR3 totals 14 residues. The CDR3 loop reads CAWKDRSSGNTIYF. DNA of the CDR3: TGTGCCTGGAAGGACAGGAGCTCTGGAAACACCATATATTTT.

This clone was seen just once. The rearrangement joins TRBV27 to TRBJ2-3; the match to TRBD2 covers 10 bases. Germline CDR1 MNHEY, CDR2 SMNVEV (reference sequence). CDR3 length: 16 amino acids. V dropped 4 bases and J dropped 2; count of bases not matched to a gene: 6. CDR3 in amino acids: CASSWRLAGLTDTQYF. CDR3 nucleotide sequence: TGTGCCAGCAGTTGGAGACTAGCGGGCCTCACAGATACGCAGTATTTT.

The rearrangement links TRBV27 to TRBJ2-3, with D possibly matching TRBD1 (6 bases). V lost 1 base and J lost 2, with 7 bases in between. The germline gives CDR1 MNHEY, CDR2 SMNVEV (reference sequence). The CDR3 is 14 residues long. The CDR3 protein is CASSLWDNTDTQYF. The CDR3 nucleotides are TGTGCCAGCAGTTTATGGGACAACACAGATACGCAGTATTTT.

This chain joins TRBV19 and TRBJ2-1; D may be TRBD2 (6 bases). The CDR3 covers 13 residues. Germline lookup yields CDR1 LNHDA and CDR2 SQIVND (reference sequence). Trimming cost V 5 bases and J 3 bases, with 8 bases left between them. CDR3 DNA: TGTGCCAGTAGTCGGGACTTCTACAATGAGCAGTTCTTC. Protein: CASSRDFYNEQFF. Together with reference TRBV19 and TRBJ2-1, the CDR3 gives the full variable domain: DGGITQSPKYLFRKEGQNVTLSCEQNLNHDAMYWYRQDPGQGLRLIYYSQIVNDFQKGDIAEGYSVSREKKESFPLTVTSAQKNPTAFYLCASSRDFYNEQFFGPGTRLTVL.

There are a few counts of this clone. The chain couples TRBV7-9 to TRBJ1-5, with D perhaps matching TRBD1 (5 bases). Germline assignment: CDR1 SEHNR and CDR2 FQNEAQ (reference sequence). The CDR3 runs 13 residues. Trimming took 4 bases from V and 4 from J, leaving 8 bases between them. CDR3 residues: CASSYDRNQPQHF. The DNA of the CDR3 is TGTGCCAGCAGCTATGACAGAAATCAGCCCCAGCATTTT. The full variable domain, in which reference TRBV7-9 and TRBJ1-5 provide the parts outside the CDR3, is DTGVSQNPRHKITKRGQNVTFRCDPISEHNRLYWYRQTLGQGPEFLTYFQNEAQLEKSRLLSDRFSAERPKGSFSTLEIQRTEQGDSAMYLCASSYDRNQPQHFGDGTRLSIL.

The chain combines TRBV5-5 with TRBJ2-7; TRBD1 agrees at 11 bases. This CDR3 has 14 amino acids. Trimming at V came to 7 bases and at J to 7 bases, leaving 10 bases not matched to a gene. Germline CDR1 is SGHKS and CDR2 is YYEKEE (reference sequence). The CDR3 spells CASDWRTGGREQYF. The DNA of the CDR3 is TGTGCCAGCGACTGGAGGACAGGGGGCAGAGAGCAGTACTTC.

The chain employs TRBV10-3 and TRBJ1-1; tentative D call: TRBD1 (6 bases). Germline-derived CDR1 and CDR2 are ENHRY and SYGVKD. There are 13 residues in the CDR3. V was shortened by 6 bases and J by 0 bases, with 8 bases between the two germline ends. CDR3 coding DNA: TGTGCCATCAGGCAGGGGTTGAACACTGAAGCTTTCTTT. Translation: CAIRQGLNTEAFF.

The gene calls are TRBV7-2 and TRBJ2-1; 11 bases agree with TRBD2. The CDR3 covers 15 residues. Germline CDR1 is SGHTA and CDR2 is FQGNSA. Trimming at V came to 5 bases and at J to 4 bases, leaving 4 bases not matched to a gene. Here the CDR3 DNA reads TGTGCCAGCAGCCAGGGACTAGCGGATTACAATGAGCAGTTCTTC. Encoded protein: CASSQGLADYNEQFF.

V usage is TRBV9 and J usage is TRBJ2-5; 8 bases align to TRBD1. The CDR3 runs 14 residues. Germline V gene sequence: CDR1 SGDLS, CDR2 YYNGEE. V lost 4 bases to trimming and J lost 2 bases; unmatched junction nucleotides: 4. CDR3 DNA: TGTGCCAGCAGCAAGAGGACAGGGCAAGAGACCCAGTACTTC. Its protein is CASSKRTGQETQYF.

This sequence joins TRBV19 and TRBJ2-5; perhaps TRBD1 as D (7 bases). Germline loops: CDR1 LNHDA, CDR2 SQIVND (reference sequence). V was shortened by 6 bases and J by 4 bases, with 12 bases between the two germline ends. The CDR3 spans 13 residues. The CDR3 protein is CASRNRGGETQYF. For the CDR3, the DNA is TGTGCCAGTAGGAACAGGGGAGGAGAGACCCAGTACTTC. Variable domain in full (rest from reference TRBV19 and TRBJ2-5): DGGITQSPKYLFRKEGQNVTLSCEQNLNHDAMYWYRQDPGQGLRLIYYSQIVNDFQKGDIAEGYSVSREKKESFPLTVTSAQKNPTAFYLCASRNRGGETQYFGPGTRLLVL.

This chain uses TRBV4-2 with TRBJ2-1, with D possibly being TRBD2 (5 bases). V was trimmed by 1 base and J by 5 bases, leaving 15 bases between them. The CDR3 has 16 amino acids. The germline CDR1 and CDR2 sequences are LGHNA and YNFKEQ. The CDR3 sequence: CASSQVDGVIHNEQFF. The DNA of the CDR3 is TGTGCCAGCAGCCAAGTCGACGGGGTCATACACAATGAGCAGTTCTTC.